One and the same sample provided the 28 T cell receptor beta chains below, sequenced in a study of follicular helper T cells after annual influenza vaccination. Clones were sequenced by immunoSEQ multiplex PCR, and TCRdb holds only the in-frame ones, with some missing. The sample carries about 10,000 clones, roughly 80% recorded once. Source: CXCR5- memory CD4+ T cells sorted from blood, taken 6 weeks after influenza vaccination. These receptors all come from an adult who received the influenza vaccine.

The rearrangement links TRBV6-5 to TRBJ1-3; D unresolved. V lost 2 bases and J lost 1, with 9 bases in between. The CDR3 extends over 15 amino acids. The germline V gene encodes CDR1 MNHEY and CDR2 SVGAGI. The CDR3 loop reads CASSYTGKSGNTIYF. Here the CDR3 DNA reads TGTGCCAGCAGTTACACCGGGAAGTCTGGAAACACCATATATTTT.

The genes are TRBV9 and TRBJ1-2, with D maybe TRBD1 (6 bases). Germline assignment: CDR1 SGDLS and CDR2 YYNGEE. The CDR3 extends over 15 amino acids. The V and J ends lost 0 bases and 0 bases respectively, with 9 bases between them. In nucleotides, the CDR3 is TGTGCCAGCAGCGTAGGAACAGGGACTAACTATGGCTACACCTTC. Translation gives CASSVGTGTNYGYTF.

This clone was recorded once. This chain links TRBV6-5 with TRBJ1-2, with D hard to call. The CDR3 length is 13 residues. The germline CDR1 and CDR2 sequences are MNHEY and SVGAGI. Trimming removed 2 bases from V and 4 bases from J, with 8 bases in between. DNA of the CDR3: TGTGCCAGCAGTTACCTAACAGTCTATGGCTACACCTTC. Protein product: CASSYLTVYGYTF.

The CDR3 loop is CASSYQPETHANEQFF. CDR3 in DNA: TGTGCCAGCAGCTACCAGCCGGAGACCCACGCCAATGAGCAGTTCTTC. This sequence joins TRBV4-2 and TRBJ2-1; D is ambiguous. This CDR3 region has 16 residues. Germline V gene lookup returns CDR1 LGHNA and CDR2 YNFKEQ. Trimming removed 5 bases at V and 6 bases at J, with 20 bases between.

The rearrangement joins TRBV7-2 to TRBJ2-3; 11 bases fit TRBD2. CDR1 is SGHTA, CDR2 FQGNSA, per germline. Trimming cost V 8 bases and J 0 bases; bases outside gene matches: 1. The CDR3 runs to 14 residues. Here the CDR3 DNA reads TGTGCCAGCGGGACTAGCGGTAGCACAGATACGCAGTATTTT. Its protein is CASGTSGSTDTQYF.

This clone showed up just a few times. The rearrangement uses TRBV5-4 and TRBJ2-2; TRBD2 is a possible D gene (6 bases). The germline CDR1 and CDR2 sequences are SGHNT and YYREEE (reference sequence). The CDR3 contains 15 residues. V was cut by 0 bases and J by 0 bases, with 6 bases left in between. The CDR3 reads CASSLAGANTGELFF. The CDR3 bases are TGTGCCAGCAGCTTGGCGGGGGCGAACACCGGGGAGCTGTTTTTT.

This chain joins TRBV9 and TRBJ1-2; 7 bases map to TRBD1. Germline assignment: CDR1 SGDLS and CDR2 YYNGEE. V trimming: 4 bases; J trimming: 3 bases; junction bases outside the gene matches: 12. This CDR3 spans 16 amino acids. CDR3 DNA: TGTGCCAGCAGCCTTAGTAGGGGCAGGGGGGACTATGGCTACACCTTC. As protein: CASSLSRGRGDYGYTF.

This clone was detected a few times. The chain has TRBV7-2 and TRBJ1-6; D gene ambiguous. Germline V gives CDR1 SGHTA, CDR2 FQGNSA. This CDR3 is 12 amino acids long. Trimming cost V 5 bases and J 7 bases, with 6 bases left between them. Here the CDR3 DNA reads TGTGCCAGCAGCCCAGTAAATTCACCCCTCCACTTT. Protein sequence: CASSPVNSPLHF.

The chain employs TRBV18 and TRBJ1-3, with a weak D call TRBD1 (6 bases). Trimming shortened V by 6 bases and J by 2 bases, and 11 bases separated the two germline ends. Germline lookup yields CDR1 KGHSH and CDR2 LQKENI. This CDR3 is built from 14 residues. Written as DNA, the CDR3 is TGTGCCAGCTCGGGTCAGGGGCCTGGAAACACCATATATTTT. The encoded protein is CASSGQGPGNTIYF.

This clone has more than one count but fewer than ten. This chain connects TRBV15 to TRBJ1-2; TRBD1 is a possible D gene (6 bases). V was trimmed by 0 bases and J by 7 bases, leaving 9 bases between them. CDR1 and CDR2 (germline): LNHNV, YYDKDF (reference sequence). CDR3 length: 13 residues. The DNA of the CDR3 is TGTGCCACCAGCAGAGATCAGGGGAGTGGCTACACCTTC. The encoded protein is CATSRDQGSGYTF.

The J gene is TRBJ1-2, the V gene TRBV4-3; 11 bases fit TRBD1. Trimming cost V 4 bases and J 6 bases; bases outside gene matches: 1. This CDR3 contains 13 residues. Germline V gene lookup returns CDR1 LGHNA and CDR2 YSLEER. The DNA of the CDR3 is TGCGCCAGCAGCCGGGACAGGGGGAATGGCTACACCTTC. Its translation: CASSRDRGNGYTF.

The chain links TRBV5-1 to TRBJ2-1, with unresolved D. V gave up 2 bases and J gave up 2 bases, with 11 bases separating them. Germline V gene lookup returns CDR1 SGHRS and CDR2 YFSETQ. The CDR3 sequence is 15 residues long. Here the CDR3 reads CASSFTGLPYNEQFF. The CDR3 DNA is TGCGCCAGCAGCTTCACCGGGCTCCCCTACAATGAGCAGTTCTTC.

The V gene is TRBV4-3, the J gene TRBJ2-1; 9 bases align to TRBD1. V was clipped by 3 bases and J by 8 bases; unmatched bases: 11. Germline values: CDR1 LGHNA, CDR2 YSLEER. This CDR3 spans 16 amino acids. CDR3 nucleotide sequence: TGCGCCAGCAGCCATATCCGGGACAGGGCTTTCGATGAGCAGTTCTTC. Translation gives CASSHIRDRAFDEQFF.

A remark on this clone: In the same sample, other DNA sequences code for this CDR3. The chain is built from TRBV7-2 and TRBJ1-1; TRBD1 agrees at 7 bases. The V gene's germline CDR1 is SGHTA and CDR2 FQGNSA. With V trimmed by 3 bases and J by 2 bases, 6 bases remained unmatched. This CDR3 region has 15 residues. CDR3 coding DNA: TGTGCCAGCAGCTTGGGGGACAGAAGAAACACTGAAGCTTTCTTT. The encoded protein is CASSLGDRRNTEAFF.

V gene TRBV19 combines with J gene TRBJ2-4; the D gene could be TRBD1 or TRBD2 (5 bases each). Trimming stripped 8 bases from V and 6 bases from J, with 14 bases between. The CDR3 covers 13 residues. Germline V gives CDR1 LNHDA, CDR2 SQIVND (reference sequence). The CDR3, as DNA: TGTGCCAGTCAAGGTCCAGGGAGAAACATTCAGTACTTC. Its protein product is CASQGPGRNIQYF.

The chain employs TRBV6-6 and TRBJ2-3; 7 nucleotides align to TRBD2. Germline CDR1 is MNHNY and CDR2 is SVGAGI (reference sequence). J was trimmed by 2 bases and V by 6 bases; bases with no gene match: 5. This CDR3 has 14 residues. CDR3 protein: CASRAGDLTDTQYF. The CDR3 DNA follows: TGTGCCAGCAGGGCGGGGGACCTCACAGATACGCAGTATTTT.

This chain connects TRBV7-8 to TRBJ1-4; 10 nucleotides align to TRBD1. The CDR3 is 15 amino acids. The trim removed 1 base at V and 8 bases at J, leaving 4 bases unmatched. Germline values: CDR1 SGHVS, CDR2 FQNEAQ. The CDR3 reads CASSLGTGGGEKLFF. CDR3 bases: TGTGCCAGCAGCTTAGGGACAGGGGGAGGCGAAAAACTGTTTTTT.

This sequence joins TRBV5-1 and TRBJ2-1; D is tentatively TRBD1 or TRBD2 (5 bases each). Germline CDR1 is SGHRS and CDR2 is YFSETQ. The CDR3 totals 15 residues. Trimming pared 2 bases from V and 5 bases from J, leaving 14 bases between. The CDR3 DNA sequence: TGCGCCAGCAGCTTTATTGGGGGTACGGACAATGAGCAGTTCTTC. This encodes CASSFIGGTDNEQFF.

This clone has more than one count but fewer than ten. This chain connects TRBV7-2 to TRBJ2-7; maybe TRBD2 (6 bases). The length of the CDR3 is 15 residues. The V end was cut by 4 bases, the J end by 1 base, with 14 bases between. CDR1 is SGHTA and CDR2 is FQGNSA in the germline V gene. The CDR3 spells CASSSQTSWSYEQYF. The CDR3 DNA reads TGTGCCAGCAGCTCCCAGACTAGTTGGTCCTACGAGCAGTACTTC.

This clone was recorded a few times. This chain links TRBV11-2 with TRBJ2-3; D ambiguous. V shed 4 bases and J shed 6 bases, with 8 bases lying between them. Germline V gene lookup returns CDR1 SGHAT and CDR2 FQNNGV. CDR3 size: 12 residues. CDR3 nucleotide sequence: TGTGCCAGCAGCTCCCGACCCGATACGCAGTATTTT. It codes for CASSSRPDTQYF.

The CDR3 DNA sequence: TGTGCCAGCAGCTTAGCTTTAGACGCCGGGGAGCAGTACTTC. It encodes CASSLALDAGEQYF. The chain couples TRBV7-2 to TRBJ2-7; D is undetermined. The CDR3 is made up of 14 amino acids. Between the trimmed V and J ends, which lost 0 bases and 7 bases, there was a span of 13 bases. Germline-derived CDR1 and CDR2 are SGHTA and FQGNSA.

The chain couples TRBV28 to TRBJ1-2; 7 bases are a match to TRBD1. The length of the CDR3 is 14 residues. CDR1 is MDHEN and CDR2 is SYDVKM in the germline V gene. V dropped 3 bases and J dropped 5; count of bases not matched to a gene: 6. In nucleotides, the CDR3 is TGTGCCAGCAGTTTTTTTGGACAGGTTTATGGCTACACCTTC. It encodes CASSFFGQVYGYTF.

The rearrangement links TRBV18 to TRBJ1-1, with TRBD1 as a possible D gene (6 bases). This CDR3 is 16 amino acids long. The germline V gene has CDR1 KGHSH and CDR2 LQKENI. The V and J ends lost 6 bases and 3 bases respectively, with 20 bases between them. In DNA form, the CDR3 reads TGTGCCAGCTCCCCCACCCCCAGGGGAGGTGACACTGAAGCTTTCTTT. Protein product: CASSPTPRGGDTEAFF.

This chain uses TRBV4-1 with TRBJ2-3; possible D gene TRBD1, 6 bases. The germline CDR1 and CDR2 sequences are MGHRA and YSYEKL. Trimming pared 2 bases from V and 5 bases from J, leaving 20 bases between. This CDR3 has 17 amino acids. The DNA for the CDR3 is TGCGCCAGCAGCCAAACTCCGGGACAAACTTCGCGAGATACGCAGTATTTT. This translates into CASSQTPGQTSRDTQYF.

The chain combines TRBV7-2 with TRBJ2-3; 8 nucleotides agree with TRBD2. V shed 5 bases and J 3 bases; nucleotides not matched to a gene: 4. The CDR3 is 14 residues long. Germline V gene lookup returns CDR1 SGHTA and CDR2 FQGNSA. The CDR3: CASSPGLATDTQYF. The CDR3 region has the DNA TGTGCCAGCAGCCCAGGACTAGCAACAGATACGCAGTATTTT.

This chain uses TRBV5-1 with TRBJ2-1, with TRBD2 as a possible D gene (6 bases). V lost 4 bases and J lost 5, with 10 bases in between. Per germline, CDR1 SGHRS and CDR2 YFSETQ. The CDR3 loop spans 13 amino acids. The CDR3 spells CASSPGGNNEQFF. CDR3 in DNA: TGCGCCAGCAGCCCCGGGGGTAACAATGAGCAGTTCTTC.

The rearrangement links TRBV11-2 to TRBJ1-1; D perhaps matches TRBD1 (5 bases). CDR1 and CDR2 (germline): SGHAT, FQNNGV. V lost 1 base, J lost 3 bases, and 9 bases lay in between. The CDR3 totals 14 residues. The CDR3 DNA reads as TGTGCCAGCAGCTTAGGGCTAGGGGACACTGAAGCTTTCTTT. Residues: CASSLGLGDTEAFF.

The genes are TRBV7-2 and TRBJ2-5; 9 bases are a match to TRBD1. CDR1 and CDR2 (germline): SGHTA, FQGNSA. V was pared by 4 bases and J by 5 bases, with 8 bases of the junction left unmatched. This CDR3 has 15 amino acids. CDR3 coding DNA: TGTGCCAGCAGCTCACAGGGGGCAAGGAGGGAGACCCAGTACTTC. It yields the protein CASSSQGARRETQYF.